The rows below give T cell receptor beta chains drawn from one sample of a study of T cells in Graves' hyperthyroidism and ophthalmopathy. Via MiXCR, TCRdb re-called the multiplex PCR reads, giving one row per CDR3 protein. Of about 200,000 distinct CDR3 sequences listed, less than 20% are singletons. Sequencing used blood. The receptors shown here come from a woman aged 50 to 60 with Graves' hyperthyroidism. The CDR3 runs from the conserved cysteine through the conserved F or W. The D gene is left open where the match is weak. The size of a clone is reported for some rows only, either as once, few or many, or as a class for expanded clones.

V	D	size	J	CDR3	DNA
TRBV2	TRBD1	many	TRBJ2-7	CASREPGTVYEQYF	TGTGCCAGCAGGGAACCGGGGACAGTTTACGAGCAGTACTTC
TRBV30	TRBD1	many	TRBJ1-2	CAWSEGGFYGYTF	TGTGCCTGGAGTGAAGGGGGCTTTTATGGCTACACCTTC
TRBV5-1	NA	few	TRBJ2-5	CASKVGILQETQYF	TGCGCCAGCAAGGTGGGGATCCTCCAAGAGACCCAGTACTTC
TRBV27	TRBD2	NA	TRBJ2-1	CASITRPGLEGHEQFF	TGTGCCAGCATAACCCGACCGGGACTAGAAGGTCATGAGCAGTTCTTC
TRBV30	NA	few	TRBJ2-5	CAWSMETQYF	TGTGCCTGGAGTATGGAGACCCAGTACTTC
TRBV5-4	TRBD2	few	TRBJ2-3	CASSTGLAGGGKDTQYF	TGTGCCAGCAGCACAGGACTAGCGGGAGGAGGGAAGGATACGCAGTATTTT
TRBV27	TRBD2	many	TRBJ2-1	CASSQGTSGVYEQFF	TGTGCCAGCAGCCAAGGGACTAGCGGGGTCTATGAGCAGTTCTTC
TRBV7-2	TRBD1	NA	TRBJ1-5	CASSATDRGWDQPQHF	TGTGCCAGCAGCGCAACCGACAGGGGCTGGGATCAGCCCCAGCATTTT
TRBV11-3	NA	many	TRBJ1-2	CASSLGRSAHYGYTF	TGTGCCAGCAGCTTAGGGCGGAGCGCGCACTATGGCTACACCTTC
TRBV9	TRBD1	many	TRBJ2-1	CASRTGTGGQNEQFF	TGTGCCAGCAGGACCGGGACAGGGGGTCAAAATGAGCAGTTCTTC
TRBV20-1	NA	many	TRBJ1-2	CSARGSYGYTF	TGCAGTGCTAGAGGAAGCTATGGCTACACCTTC
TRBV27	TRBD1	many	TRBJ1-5	CASSLLPDRVNQPQHF	TGTGCCAGCAGTTTACTCCCGGACAGGGTGAATCAGCCCCAGCATTTT
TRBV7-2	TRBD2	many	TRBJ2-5	CASSSNPGLARKTQYF	TGTGCCAGCAGCTCAAATCCGGGACTAGCACGAAAGACCCAGTACTTC
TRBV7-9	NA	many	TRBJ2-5	CASSLPYRTWGRDQETQYF	TGTGCCAGCAGCTTACCGTACCGAACCTGGGGCAGGGACCAAGAGACCCAGTACTTC
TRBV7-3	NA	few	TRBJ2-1	CASSPFLDGDNEQFF	TGTGCCAGCAGCCCATTCCTGGACGGGGACAATGAGCAGTTCTTC
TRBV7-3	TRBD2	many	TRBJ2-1	CASSHDGRTNNEQFF	TGTGCCAGCAGCCACGACGGGAGGACTAACAATGAGCAGTTCTTC
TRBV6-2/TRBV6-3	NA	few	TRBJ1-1	CASSYSRSRPLNTEAFF	TGTGCCAGCAGTTACTCGAGGTCCCGTCCTTTGAACACTGAAGCTTTCTTT
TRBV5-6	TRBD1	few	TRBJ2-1	CASSRSPGQGYNEQFF	TGTGCCAGCAGCCGGTCCCCGGGACAGGGGTACAATGAGCAGTTCTTC
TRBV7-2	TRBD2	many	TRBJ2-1	CASSLESSGVREQFF	TGTGCCAGCAGCTTAGAGTCTAGCGGGGTTCGGGAGCAGTTCTTC
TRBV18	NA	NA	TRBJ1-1	CASSQNTKSNTEAFF	TGTGCCAGCTCACAAAATACTAAGAGTAACACTGAAGCTTTCTTT
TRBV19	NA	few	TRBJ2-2	CASRNSNHPGELFF	TGTGCCAGTAGAAACTCCAACCACCCCGGGGAGCTGTTTTTT
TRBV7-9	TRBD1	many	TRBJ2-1	CASSTYRGKDNEQFF	TGTGCCAGCAGCACATACAGGGGAAAGGACAATGAGCAGTTCTTC
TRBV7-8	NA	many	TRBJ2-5	CASSLVGGAAETQYF	TGTGCCAGCAGCTTAGTGGGGGGCGCGGCTGAGACCCAGTACTTC
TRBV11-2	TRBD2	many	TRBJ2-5	CASSLGLAGGAETQYF	TGTGCCAGCAGCTTAGGTCTAGCGGGAGGGGCGGAGACCCAGTACTTC
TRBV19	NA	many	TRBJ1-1	CASSIPSWGQNTEAFF	TGTGCCAGTAGTATCCCTAGCTGGGGACAGAACACTGAAGCTTTCTTT
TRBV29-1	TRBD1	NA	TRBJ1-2	CSAEGTGDGYTF	TGCAGCGCCGAGGGGACAGGGGATGGCTACACCTTC
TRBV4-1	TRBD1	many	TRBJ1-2	CATRDRKSPNYGYTF	TGCGCCACCCGGGACAGAAAATCACCTAACTATGGCTACACCTTC
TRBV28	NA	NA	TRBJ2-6	CASSEGLGRFVSGVNVLTF	TGTGCCAGCAGTGAGGGGTTGGGACGGTTCGTTTCTGGGGTCAACGTCCTGACTTTC
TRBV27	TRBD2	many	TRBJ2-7	CASSRGTSGSYEQYF	TGTGCCAGCAGCCGAGGGACTAGCGGATCCTACGAGCAGTACTTC
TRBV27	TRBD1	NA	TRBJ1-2	CASSLAGQGADGYTF	TGTGCCAGCAGTTTAGCGGGACAGGGGGCCGACGGCTACACCTTC
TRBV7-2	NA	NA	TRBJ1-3	CASSLIVGGGGNTIYF	TGTGCCAGCAGCTTAATAGTTGGGGGGGGTGGAAACACCATATATTTT
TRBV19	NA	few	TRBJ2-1	CATSWGQANEQFF	TGTGCGACAAGCTGGGGACAAGCCAATGAGCAGTTCTTC
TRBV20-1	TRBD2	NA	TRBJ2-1	CSASIAGSSYNEQFF	TGCAGTGCTTCAATAGCGGGATCCTCCTACAATGAGCAGTTCTTC
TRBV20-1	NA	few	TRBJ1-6	CSAVPQANSPLHF	TGCAGCGCGGTTCCCCAGGCTAATTCACCCCTCCACTTT
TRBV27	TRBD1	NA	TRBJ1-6	CASQDRGTYNSPPHF	TGTGCCAGCCAGGACAGGGGAACTTATAATTCACCCCCCCACTTT
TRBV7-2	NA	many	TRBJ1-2	CASSLPEGTRAKGYTF	TGTGCCAGCAGCTTACCCGAAGGGACCCGGGCTAAGGGCTACACCTTC
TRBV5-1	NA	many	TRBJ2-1	CASSLVGGYNEQFF	TGCGCCAGCAGCTTGGTAGGGGGATACAATGAGCAGTTCTTC
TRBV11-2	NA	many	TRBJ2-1	CASSLRAQFF	TGTGCCAGCAGCTTAAGGGCCCAGTTCTTC
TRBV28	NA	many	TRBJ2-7	CASSFAGESYEQYF	TGTGCCAGCAGTTTCGCCGGGGAATCCTACGAGCAGTACTTC
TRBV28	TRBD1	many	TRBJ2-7	CASSPNRDRAYEQYF	TGTGCCAGCAGCCCTAACCGGGACAGGGCCTACGAGCAGTACTTC
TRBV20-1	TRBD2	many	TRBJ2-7	CSADGTSGEYEQYF	TGCAGTGCCGACGGGACTAGCGGAGAGTACGAGCAGTACTTC
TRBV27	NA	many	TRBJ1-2	CASSLGGLFGYTF	TGTGCCAGCAGTTTAGGGGGGCTCTTTGGCTACACCTTC
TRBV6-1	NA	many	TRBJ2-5	CASSLYIGETQYF	TGTGCCAGCAGTCTATACATAGGGGAGACCCAGTACTTC
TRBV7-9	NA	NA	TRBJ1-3	CASSLVSGNTIYF	TGTGCCAGCAGCTTAGTCTCTGGAAACACCATATATTTT
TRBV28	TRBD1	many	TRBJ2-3	CASSLQGAKLDTQYF	TGTGCCAGCAGTTTACAGGGGGCGAAATTAGATACGCAGTATTTT
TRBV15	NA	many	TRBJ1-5	CATTPFLGRVNQPQHF	TGTGCCACCACTCCCTTTCTCGGCAGGGTGAATCAGCCCCAGCATTTT
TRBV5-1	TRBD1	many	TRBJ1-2	CASSLGFTRGRDYGYTF	TGCGCCAGCAGCTTGGGGTTCACCAGGGGGCGCGACTATGGCTACACCTTC
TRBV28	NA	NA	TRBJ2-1	CASSVGTRREQFF	TGTGCCAGCAGTGTGGGGACACGCCGGGAGCAGTTCTTC
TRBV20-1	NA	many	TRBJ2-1	CSASKGQSYNEQFF	TGCAGTGCTAGTAAGGGGCAGTCCTACAATGAGCAGTTCTTC
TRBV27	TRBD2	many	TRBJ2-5	CASSLVAGGLETQYF	TGTGCCAGCAGTTTAGTAGCGGGAGGTTTGGAGACCCAGTACTTC
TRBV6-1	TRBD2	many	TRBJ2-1	CASSERVLRGNNEQFF	TGTGCCAGCAGTGAAAGGGTCTTGCGGGGGAACAATGAGCAGTTCTTC
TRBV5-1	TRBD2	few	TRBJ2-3	CASSFSGEADTQYF	TGCGCCAGCAGCTTTAGCGGGGAGGCAGATACGCAGTATTTT
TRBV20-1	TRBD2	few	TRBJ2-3	CSARTSADTQYF	TGCAGTGCTAGGACTAGCGCGGATACGCAGTATTTT